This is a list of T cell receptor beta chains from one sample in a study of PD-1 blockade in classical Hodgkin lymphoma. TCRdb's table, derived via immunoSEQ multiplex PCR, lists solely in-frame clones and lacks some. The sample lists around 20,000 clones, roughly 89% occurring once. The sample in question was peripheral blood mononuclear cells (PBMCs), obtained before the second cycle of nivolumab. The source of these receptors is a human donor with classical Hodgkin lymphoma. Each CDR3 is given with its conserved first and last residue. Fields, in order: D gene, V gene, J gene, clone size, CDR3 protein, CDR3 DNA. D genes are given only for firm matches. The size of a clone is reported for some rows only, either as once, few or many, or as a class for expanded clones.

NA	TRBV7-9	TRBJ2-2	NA	CASSLGATGELFF	TGTGCCAGCAGCTTGGGGGCCACCGGGGAGCTGTTTTTT
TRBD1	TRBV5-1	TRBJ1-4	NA	CASSLQGAYEKLFF	TGCGCCAGCAGCTTACAGGGGGCTTATGAAAAACTGTTTTTT
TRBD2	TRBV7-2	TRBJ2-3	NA	CASSPERGTLSDTQYF	TGTGCCAGCAGCCCGGAGCGGGGAACCTTGTCAGATACGCAGTATTTT
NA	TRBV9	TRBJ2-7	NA	CASSKGPEDYEQYF	TGTGCCAGCAGCAAGGGACCCGAAGATTACGAGCAGTACTTC
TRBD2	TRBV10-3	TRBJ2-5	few	CAISRLAGVSQETQYF	TGTGCCATCAGCCGACTAGCGGGGGTATCCCAAGAGACCCAGTACTTC
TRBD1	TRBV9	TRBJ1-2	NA	CASSNRDRVYGYTF	TGTGCCAGCAGCAACCGGGACAGGGTCTATGGCTACACCTTC
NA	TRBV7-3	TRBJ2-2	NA	CASRRGTNTGELFF	TGTGCCAGCAGAAGAGGGACCAACACCGGGGAGCTGTTTTTT
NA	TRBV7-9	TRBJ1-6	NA	CASSPDTSNSPLHF	TGTGCCAGCAGCCCGGACACCAGTAATTCACCCCTCCACTTT
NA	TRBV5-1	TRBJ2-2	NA	CASSLGLEGTGELFF	TGCGCCAGCAGCTTGGGTCTAGAGGGCACCGGGGAGCTGTTTTTT
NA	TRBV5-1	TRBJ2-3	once	CASSLEGLPDTQYF	TGCGCCAGCAGCTTGGAGGGGCTCCCAGATACGCAGTATTTT
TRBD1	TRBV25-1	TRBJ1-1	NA	CASSRPLTGGLTEAFF	TGTGCCAGCAGCCGTCCCCTCACAGGGGGGCTGACTGAAGCTTTCTTT
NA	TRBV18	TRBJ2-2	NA	CASSPLGVANTGELFF	TGTGCCAGCTCACCGCTCGGGGTGGCGAACACCGGGGAGCTGTTTTTT
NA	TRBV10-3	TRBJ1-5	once	CAISLTPPGDQPQHF	TGTGCCATCAGCCTGACACCACCGGGCGATCAGCCCCAGCATTTT
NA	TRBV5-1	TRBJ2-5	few	CASSLPNGVQETQYF	TGCGCCAGCAGCTTGCCCAACGGAGTACAAGAGACCCAGTACTTC
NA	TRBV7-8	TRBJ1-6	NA	CASSLAAGSNSPLHF	TGTGCCAGCAGCTTAGCGGCAGGGAGCAATTCACCCCTCCACTTT
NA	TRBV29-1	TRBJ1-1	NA	CSAGTRAHTEAFF	TGCAGCGCAGGGACAAGAGCTCACACTGAAGCTTTCTTT
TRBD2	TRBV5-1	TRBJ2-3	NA	CASSIGLADTDTQYF	TGCGCCAGCAGCATAGGACTAGCGGACACAGATACGCAGTATTTT
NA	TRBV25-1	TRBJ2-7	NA	CASKPPGQLSYEQYF	TGTGCCAGCAAACCCCCCGGACAGCTCTCCTACGAGCAGTACTTC
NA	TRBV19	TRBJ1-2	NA	CASSDEGYTF	TGTGCCAGTAGTGACGAAGGCTACACCTTC
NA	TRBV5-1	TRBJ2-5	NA	CASSLAGYQETQYF	TGCGCCAGCAGCTTGGCCGGGTACCAAGAGACCCAGTACTTC
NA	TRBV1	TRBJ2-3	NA	CTSRLSDTQYF	TGCACCAGCCGCTTATCAGATACGCAGTATTTT
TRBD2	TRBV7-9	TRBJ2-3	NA	CASSSGRASGVSADTQYF	TGTGCCAGCAGCTCGGGACGGGCTAGCGGGGTATCAGCAGATACGCAGTATTTT
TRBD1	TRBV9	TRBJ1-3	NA	CASSAGGTGADTIYF	TGTGCCAGCAGCGCCGGCGGGACAGGGGCGGACACCATATATTTT
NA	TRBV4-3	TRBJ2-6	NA	CASSQVTGSGANVLTF	TGCGCCAGCAGCCAAGTCACAGGCTCTGGGGCCAACGTCCTGACTTTC
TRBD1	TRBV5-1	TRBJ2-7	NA	CASSSLGGQGPYEQYF	TGCGCCAGCAGCTCCCTTGGAGGACAGGGTCCCTACGAGCAGTACTTC
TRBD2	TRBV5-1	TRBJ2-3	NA	CASSAKSGGGTDTQYF	TGCGCCAGCAGCGCGAAAAGCGGGGGGGGCACAGATACGCAGTATTTT
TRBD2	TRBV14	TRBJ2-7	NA	CASSQLLAGEYEQYF	TGTGCCAGCAGTCAGTTGCTAGCGGGGGAGTACGAGCAGTACTTC
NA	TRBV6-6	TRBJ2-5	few	CASKGYSDVQTQYF	TGTGCCAGCAAGGGATACTCAGATGTACAGACCCAGTACTTC
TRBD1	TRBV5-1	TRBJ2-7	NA	CASSPTGVIGYEQYF	TGCGCCAGCAGCCCGACAGGGGTAATTGGCTACGAGCAGTACTTC
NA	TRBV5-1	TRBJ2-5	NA	CASSLAGFETQYF	TGCGCCAGCAGCTTGGCCGGATTCGAGACCCAGTACTTC
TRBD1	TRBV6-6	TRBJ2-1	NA	CASQGEYNEQFF	TGTGCCAGCCAGGGGGAATACAATGAGCAGTTCTTC
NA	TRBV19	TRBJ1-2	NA	CASSIAGGLNYGYTF	TGTGCCAGTAGTATAGCGGGGGGTCTAAACTATGGCTACACCTTC
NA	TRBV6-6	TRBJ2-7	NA	CASSYSVEVPPYEQYF	TGTGCCAGCAGTTACAGCGTAGAGGTCCCCCCCTACGAGCAGTACTTC
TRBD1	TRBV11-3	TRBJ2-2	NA	CASSLDLRQGPGELFF	TGTGCCAGCAGCTTAGATTTGAGACAGGGTCCCGGGGAGCTGTTTTTT
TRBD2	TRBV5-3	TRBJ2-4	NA	CASSSSGGAKNIQYF	TGTGCCAGCAGCTCTAGCGGGGGGGCCAAAAACATTCAGTACTTC
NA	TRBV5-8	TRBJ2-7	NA	CASRDRGLKNEQYF	TGTGCCAGCAGGGACCGGGGCCTGAAAAACGAGCAGTACTTC
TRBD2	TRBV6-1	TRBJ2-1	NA	CASSESTSGGSEQFF	TGTGCCAGCAGTGAATCGACTAGCGGGGGGAGTGAGCAGTTCTTC
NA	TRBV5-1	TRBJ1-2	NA	CASSTEVNYGYTF	TGCGCCAGCAGCACGGAGGTAAACTATGGCTACACCTTC
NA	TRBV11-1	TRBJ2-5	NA	CASSLTDQETQYF	TGTGCCAGCAGCTTAACAGACCAAGAGACCCAGTACTTC
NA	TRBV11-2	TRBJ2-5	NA	CASSVSSQETQYF	TGTGCCAGCAGTGTTAGTTCCCAAGAGACCCAGTACTTC